The source of this TCR beta chain is a study of shared clonotypes between healthy human individuals. Study-level points and caveats: Four donors shared approximately 5% of their naive CD4 clonotypes. In general, naive subsets displayed greater estimated richness than memory subsets did.

Naive CD8 cells comprised CD45RO-negative, CCR7-positively selected cells, excluding terminally differentiated effector memory CD45RA+ cells. In the case of this clone: Its cognate antigen is unknown.

Here immunoSEQ multiplex PCR was the method, and the copy in TCRdb shows in-frame clones only, minus some. The profile shows some 2 million clones, over 85% of them singletons. Trimming cost V 7 bases and J 3 bases, with 15 bases left between them. The CDR3 sequence is 14 residues long. CDR1 and CDR2 (germline): SGHTA, FQGNSA. V and J are TRBV7-2 and TRBJ2-5; TRBD2 might be the D (5 bases). The TCR sequence derives from a young man in good health. Sequenced input: naive CD8+ T cells sorted from blood. The CDR3 region is CASTEGPGEETQYF. CDR3 DNA sequence: TGTGCCAGCACCGAAGGGCCCGGGGAAGAGACCCAGTACTTC.